These 24 T cell receptor beta chains came from one sample sequenced in a study of OX40 agonist ivuxolimab in advanced cancers. Data came from immunoSEQ multiplex PCR; TCRdb stores just in-frame clones and leaves some out. The repertoire consists of more than 60,000 clones, with roughly 84% occurring once and the leading ten covering 0.2% to 0.3%. Specimen: CD4+ or CD8+ T cells sorted from blood, collected in a trial of the OX40 agonist ivuxolimab. The receptor source for this set is an adult with an advanced solid tumor such as melanoma, head and neck, liver or kidney cancer.

The chain links TRBV28 to TRBJ1-5; the match to TRBD1 covers 9 bases. The trim removed 6 bases at V and 4 bases at J, leaving 7 bases unmatched. Germline-derived CDR1 and CDR2 are MDHEN and SYDVKM. The CDR3 has 15 amino acids. CDR3 DNA: TGTGCCAGCAGGCCCGGGACAGGGAGTAATCAGCCCCAGCATTTT. Its translation: CASRPGTGSNQPQHF.

The chain combines TRBV11-2 with TRBJ2-3, with 9 bases that match TRBD1. The ends lost 4 bases at V and 5 bases at J; junction bases unmatched: 10. The germline V gene encodes CDR1 SGHAT and CDR2 FQNNGV. The CDR3 consists of 16 residues. The CDR3 DNA is TGTGCCAGCAGCTCCTTCCGGGACAGGGTAATAGATACGCAGTATTTT. This gives the protein CASSSFRDRVIDTQYF.

The chain joins TRBV5-4 to TRBJ2-7; D ambiguous. CDR1 SGHNT and CDR2 YYREEE come from the germline V gene (reference sequence). V was cut by 2 bases and J by 0 bases, with 12 bases left in between. The CDR3 runs to 15 residues. The CDR3 nucleotides are TGTGCCAGCAGCTTTTGGCTTTCCACCTCCTACGAGCAGTACTTC. Protein product: CASSFWLSTSYEQYF.

The V gene is TRBV7-2, the J gene TRBJ1-2, with 8 bases aligning to TRBD1. The V segment lost 3 bases and the J segment 7 bases; nucleotides outside the gene matches: 13. This CDR3 region has 16 residues. Germline assignment: CDR1 SGHTA and CDR2 FQGNSA. The CDR3: CASSLDRALREGGYTF. The CDR3 bases are TGTGCCAGCAGCTTGGACAGGGCTCTCCGGGAGGGTGGCTACACCTTC. The variable domain in full, completed from reference TRBV7-2 and TRBJ1-2, reads GAGVSQSPSNKVTEKGKDVELRCDPISGHTALYWYRQSLGQGLEFLIYFQGNSAPDKSGLPSDRFSAERTGGSVSTLTIQRTQQEDSAVYLCASSLDRALREGGYTFGSGTRLTVV.

The rearrangement joins TRBV25-1 to TRBJ2-5; 10 bases are shared with TRBD2. The CDR3 is 16 residues long. The ends lost 2 bases at V and 2 bases at J; junction bases unmatched: 5. Germline values: CDR1 MGHDK, CDR2 SYGVNS. CDR3 sequence (DNA): TGTGCCAGCAGTGAAGGTATGGGACTAGCGCAAGAGACCCAGTACTTC. Protein: CASSEGMGLAQETQYF.

The rearrangement links TRBV6-6 to TRBJ1-4, with 9 positions matching TRBD1. Germline trimming cut 7 bases from V and 8 bases from J; bases unmatched to any gene: 8. Per germline, CDR1 MNHNY and CDR2 SVGAGI (reference sequence). The CDR3 covers 14 residues. CDR3 DNA sequence: TGTGCCAGCAACGACCGGGACAGGGTGGAAAAACTGTTTTTT. Its translation: CASNDRDRVEKLFF.

CDR3 residues: CASSPIGGGHSGANVLTF. CDR3 sequence (DNA): TGTGCCAGCAGTCCTATCGGGGGGGGGCACTCTGGGGCCAACGTCCTGACTTTC. The V and J genes are TRBV14 and TRBJ2-6; 8 nucleotides line up with TRBD2. The CDR3 contains 18 residues. Trimming at V came to 6 bases and at J to 0 bases, leaving 10 bases not matched to a gene. Germline CDR1 reads SGHDN; CDR2 reads FVKESK.

V is TRBV27 and J is TRBJ1-1; D is unclear. This CDR3 contains 13 residues. V gave up 5 bases and J gave up 3 bases, with 10 bases separating them. Germline loops: CDR1 MNHEY, CDR2 SMNVEV (reference sequence). The CDR3 loop is CASSQSGYTEAFF. DNA of the CDR3: TGTGCCAGCAGTCAATCGGGATACACTGAAGCTTTCTTT.

V is TRBV7-9 and J is TRBJ2-7; maybe TRBD2 (5 bases). V was cut by 6 bases and J by 12 bases, with 18 bases left in between. This CDR3 region has 12 residues. Germline values: CDR1 SEHNR, CDR2 FQNEAQ (reference sequence). CDR3 nucleotide sequence: TGTGCCAGCAGATCTGACGGGGTTAACATGTACTTC. Its protein is CASRSDGVNMYF.

This rearrangement joins TRBV11-2 to TRBJ2-1; 11 bases fit TRBD2. The trim removed 5 bases at V and 14 bases at J, leaving 17 bases unmatched. This CDR3 region has 16 residues. Per the germline V gene, CDR1 is SGHAT and CDR2 is FQNNGV. As DNA, the CDR3 is TGTGCCAGCAGCGCATCGACTAGCGGGATGGGTTCTAATGAGTTCTTC. This sequence encodes CASSASTSGMGSNEFF.

The chain employs TRBV5-1 and TRBJ2-3, with a tentative D call TRBD1 (5 bases). Germline-derived CDR1 and CDR2 are SGHRS and YFSETQ. This CDR3 contains 14 residues. The V end was cut by 0 bases, the J end by 5 bases, with 10 bases between. CDR3 coding DNA: TGCGCCAGCAGCTTGGGGGGCCCCAGAGATACGCAGTATTTT. Amino acids: CASSLGGPRDTQYF.

The chain recombines TRBV14 with TRBJ2-7, with 8 bases that match TRBD1. The CDR3 sequence is 20 residues long. With V trimmed by 1 base and J by 3 bases, 20 bases remained unmatched. Germline CDR1 is SGHDN and CDR2 is FVKESK. The CDR3 here is CASSQGSWWAGGRQLYEQYF. DNA for the CDR3: TGTGCCAGCAGCCAAGGCTCCTGGTGGGCAGGGGGCCGTCAACTCTACGAGCAGTACTTC.

The rearrangement uses TRBV4-3 and TRBJ2-1; 7 bases match TRBD2. The CDR3 covers 14 residues. The J segment lost 15 bases and the V segment lost 1 base, leaving 12 bases of the junction unmatched. In germline, CDR1 is LGHNA, CDR2 YSLEER. CDR3 nucleotide sequence: TGCGCCAGCAGCCAAGCCAGCCAACTAGCGACACCGTTCTTC. It translates to CASSQASQLATPFF.

J is TRBJ2-6 and V is TRBV6-1; D unresolved. This CDR3 is built from 16 residues. Trimming stripped 2 bases from V and 0 bases from J, with 8 bases between. CDR1 and CDR2 (germline): MNHNS, SASEGT. The CDR3 nucleotides are TGTGCCAGCAGTGAAACCCCGAACTCTGGGGCCAACGTCCTGACTTTC. Protein product: CASSETPNSGANVLTF.

J is TRBJ2-5 and V is TRBV7-2; D call uncertain. The CDR3 is 16 amino acids. Trimming took 5 bases from V and 0 from J, leaving 16 bases between them. Germline CDR1 is SGHTA and CDR2 is FQGNSA. The CDR3 loop reads CASSRIRQTYQETQYF. The CDR3 bases are TGTGCCAGCAGCCGGATCAGACAAACGTACCAAGAGACCCAGTACTTC.

The V and J genes are TRBV12-5 and TRBJ2-1; D is perhaps TRBD1 (5 bases). V shed 9 bases and J shed 4 bases, with 19 bases lying between them. This CDR3 has 15 amino acids. Germline assignment: CDR1 LGHNT and CDR2 FRNRAP. This CDR3 reads CASHRGAGRYNEQFF. The CDR3 DNA sequence: TGTGCTAGCCACCGAGGTGCAGGGCGGTACAATGAGCAGTTCTTC. Supplemented by reference TRBV12-5 and TRBJ2-1, the full variable domain reads DARVTQTPRHKVTEMGQEVTMRCQPILGHNTVFWYRQTMMQGLELLAYFRNRAPLDDSGMPKDRFSAEMPDATLATLKIQPSEPRDSAVYFCASHRGAGRYNEQFFGPGTRLTVL.

The chain has TRBV18 and TRBJ2-5; either TRBD1 or TRBD2 may fit D (6 bases each). CDR3 length: 13 residues. CDR1 and CDR2 (germline): KGHSH, LQKENI. V was trimmed by 3 bases and J by 5 bases, leaving 10 bases between them. The CDR3 coding sequence is TGTGCCAGCTCACCGGGGGGCTGGGAGACCCAGTACTTC. Translating it yields CASSPGGWETQYF.

The chain combines TRBV20-1 with TRBJ2-3; D is unresolved. V was pared by 6 bases and J by 5 bases, with 6 bases between. Germline V gives CDR1 DFQATT, CDR2 SNEGSKA (reference sequence). This CDR3 comprises 10 residues. CDR3 region: CSALEDTQYF. The CDR3 DNA sequence: TGCAGTGCCCTTGAAGATACGCAGTATTTT.

The chain carries TRBV7-2 and TRBJ1-4; 7 bases map to TRBD1. CDR3 length: 15 residues. The trim removed 3 bases at V and 9 bases at J, leaving 10 bases unmatched. CDR1 is SGHTA, CDR2 FQGNSA, per germline. The CDR3 nucleotides are TGTGCCAGCAGCTTTAGCACAGGGGCCGGTCAAAAACTGTTTTTT. Amino acids: CASSFSTGAGQKLFF.

The chain employs TRBV11-3 and TRBJ1-4; D is perhaps TRBD1 (5 bases). This CDR3 spans 14 amino acids. Germline assignment: CDR1 SGHNT and CDR2 YENEEA. With 4 bases removed from V and 3 bases from J, the gap between germline ends came to 9 bases. CDR3 sequence (DNA): TGTGCCAGCAGCTGGGGGATCTCTAATGAAAAACTGTTTTTT. It translates to CASSWGISNEKLFF.

V gene TRBV5-8 combines with J gene TRBJ2-5; 9 positions agree with TRBD1. CDR1 and CDR2 from the germline V gene are SGHTS and YDEGEE. CDR3 length: 14 amino acids. V lost 4 bases and J lost 4; bases outside the gene matches: 5. DNA for the CDR3: TGTGCCAGCAGCATTCGGACAGGGGCAGAGACCCAGTACTTC. Its translation: CASSIRTGAETQYF.

CDR3 sequence: CASSMGAGRTDTQYF. In DNA form, the CDR3 reads TGTGCCAGTAGTATGGGGGCGGGCCGCACAGATACGCAGTATTTT. The chain carries TRBV19 and TRBJ2-3; weak D call: TRBD1 (6 bases). Germline CDR1 reads LNHDA; CDR2 reads SQIVND (reference sequence). The length of the CDR3 is 15 residues. The V end lost 3 bases, the J end lost 1 base, and 11 bases lay between the germline ends.

The rearrangement links TRBV14 to TRBJ2-5; D gene uncertain. V gave up 1 base and J gave up 5 bases, with 5 bases separating them. CDR3 length: 12 amino acids. The germline V gene encodes CDR1 SGHDN and CDR2 FVKESK. In DNA form, the CDR3 reads TGTGCCAGCAGCCAAGCCAAGGAGACCCAGTACTTC. As protein: CASSQAKETQYF.

The chain carries TRBV9 and TRBJ1-3; no clear D gene. The CDR3 loop spans 12 amino acids. Germline-derived CDR1 and CDR2 are SGDLS and YYNGEE. Trimming stripped 2 bases from V and 4 bases from J, with 4 bases between. Here the CDR3 reads CASSVTGNTIYF. In DNA, the CDR3 is TGTGCCAGCAGCGTCACAGGAAACACCATATATTTT. Complete variable domain (other parts from reference TRBV9 and TRBJ1-3): DSGVTQTPKHLITATGQRVTLRCSPRSGDLSVYWYQQSLDQGLQFLIQYYNGEERAKGNILERFSAQQFPDLHSELNLSSLELGDSALYFCASSVTGNTIYFGEGSWLTVV.